This T cell receptor beta chain comes out of a study of control samples from healthy donors and cancer patients (dated by TCRdb to 2018 to 2020). Measured from the cysteine to the phenylalanine, the CDR3 is 22 residues long. The CDR3 DNA has 66 bases and is translated from base 1. From V the trimming removes 4 bases and from J it removes 6 bases, while the gene matches leave 25 bases of the junction unaccounted for. Via the germline V gene (reference sequence), CDR1 is LGHDT and CDR2 YNNKEL. Comment on this clone: Its antigen is unknown. Base quality data are lacking; no much larger clone is found one base away.

Library preparation was by the immunoSEQ multiplex PCR assay. TCRdb holds this immuneACCESS table with in-frame rearrangements only. Some clones are missing; in checked studies, unresolved V genes explain under half, and the rest has no known cause. The sample table holds tens of thousands of clones, of which almost 90% were seen once. The ten biggest clones cover over 5% of the sample. This clonotype was sampled from a man in his sixties with colorectal cancer. Material for sequencing was PBMCs. The rearranged segments are TRBV3-1 (or the pseudogene TRBV3-2) and TRBJ2-3, with 13 bases matching TRBD2. The CDR3: CASSPPPGLAGALWEGWDTQYF. DNA sequence: TGTGCCAGCAGCCCACCCCCCGGACTAGCGGGGGCCTTGTGGGAGGGGTGGGATACGCAGTATTTT.